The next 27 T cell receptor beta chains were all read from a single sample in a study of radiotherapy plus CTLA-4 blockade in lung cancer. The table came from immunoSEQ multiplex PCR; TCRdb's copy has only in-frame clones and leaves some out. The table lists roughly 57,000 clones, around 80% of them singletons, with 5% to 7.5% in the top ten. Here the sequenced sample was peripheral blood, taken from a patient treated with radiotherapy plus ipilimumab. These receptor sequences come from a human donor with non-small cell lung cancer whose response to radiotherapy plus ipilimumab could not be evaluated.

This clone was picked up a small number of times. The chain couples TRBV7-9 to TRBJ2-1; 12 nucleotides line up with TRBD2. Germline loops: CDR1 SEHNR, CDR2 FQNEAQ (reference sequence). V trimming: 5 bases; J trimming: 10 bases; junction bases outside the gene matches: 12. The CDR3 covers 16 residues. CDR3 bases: TGTGCCAGCAGCCCGACTAGCGGGAGAGCCTTGGGGGAGCAGTTCTTC. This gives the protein CASSPTSGRALGEQFF.

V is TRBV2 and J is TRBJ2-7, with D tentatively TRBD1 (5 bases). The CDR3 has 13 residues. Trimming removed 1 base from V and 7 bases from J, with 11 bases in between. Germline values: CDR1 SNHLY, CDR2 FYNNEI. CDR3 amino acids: CASSEVRAGEQYF. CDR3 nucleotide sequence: TGTGCCAGCAGTGAAGTAAGGGCAGGGGAGCAGTACTTC.

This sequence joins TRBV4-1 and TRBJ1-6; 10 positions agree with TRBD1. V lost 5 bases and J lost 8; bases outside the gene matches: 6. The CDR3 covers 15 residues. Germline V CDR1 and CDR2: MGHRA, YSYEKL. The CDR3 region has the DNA TGCGCCAGCAGCAAGGGACAGGGGCCCGATTCACCCCTCCACTTT. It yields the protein CASSKGQGPDSPLHF.

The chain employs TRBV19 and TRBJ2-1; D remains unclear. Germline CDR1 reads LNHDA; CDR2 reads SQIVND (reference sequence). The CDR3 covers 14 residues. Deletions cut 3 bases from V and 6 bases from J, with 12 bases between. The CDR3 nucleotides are TGTGCCAGTAGTATCGGCCGGCAGGCCAATGAGCAGTTCTTC. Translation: CASSIGRQANEQFF.

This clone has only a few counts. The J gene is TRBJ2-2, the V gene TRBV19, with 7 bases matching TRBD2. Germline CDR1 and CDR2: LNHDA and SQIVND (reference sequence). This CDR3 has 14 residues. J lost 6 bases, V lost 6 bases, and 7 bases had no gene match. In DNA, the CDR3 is TGTGCCAGTAGGGGGCAGGGAGGGGCCGGGGAGCTGTTTTTT. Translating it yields CASRGQGGAGELFF. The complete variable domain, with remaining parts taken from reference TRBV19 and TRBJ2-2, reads DGGITQSPKYLFRKEGQNVTLSCEQNLNHDAMYWYRQDPGQGLRLIYYSQIVNDFQKGDIAEGYSVSREKKESFPLTVTSAQKNPTAFYLCASRGQGGAGELFFGEGSRLTVL.

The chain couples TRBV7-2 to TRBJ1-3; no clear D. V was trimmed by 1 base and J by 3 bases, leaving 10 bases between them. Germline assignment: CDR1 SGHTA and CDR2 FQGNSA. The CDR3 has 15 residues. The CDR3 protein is CASSLVLGGGNTIYF. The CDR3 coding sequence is TGTGCCAGCAGCTTAGTTTTGGGAGGTGGAAACACCATATATTTT. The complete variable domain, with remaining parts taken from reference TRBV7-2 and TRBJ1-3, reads GAGVSQSPSNKVTEKGKDVELRCDPISGHTALYWYRQSLGQGLEFLIYFQGNSAPDKSGLPSDRFSAERTGGSVSTLTIQRTQQEDSAVYLCASSLVLGGGNTIYFGEGSWLTVV.

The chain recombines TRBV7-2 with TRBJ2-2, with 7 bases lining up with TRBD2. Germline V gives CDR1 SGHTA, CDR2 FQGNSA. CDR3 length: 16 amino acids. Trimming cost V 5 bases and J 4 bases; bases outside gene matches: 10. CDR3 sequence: CASSPSLGGGTGELFF. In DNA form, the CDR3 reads TGTGCCAGCAGCCCCAGCTTGGGGGGGGGCACCGGGGAGCTGTTTTTT.

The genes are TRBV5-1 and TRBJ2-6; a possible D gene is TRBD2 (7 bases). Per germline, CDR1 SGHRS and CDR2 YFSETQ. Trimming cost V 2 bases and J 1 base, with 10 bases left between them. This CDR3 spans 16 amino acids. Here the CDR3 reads CASSLGGESGANVLTF. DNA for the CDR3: TGCGCCAGCAGCTTAGGGGGGGAGTCTGGGGCCAACGTCCTGACTTTC.

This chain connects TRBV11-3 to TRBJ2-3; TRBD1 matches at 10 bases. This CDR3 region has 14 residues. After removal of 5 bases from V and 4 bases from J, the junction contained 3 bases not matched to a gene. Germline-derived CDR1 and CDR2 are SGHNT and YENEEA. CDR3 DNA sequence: TGTGCCAGCAGCCGAGGACAGGGGGCAGATACGCAGTATTTT. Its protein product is CASSRGQGADTQYF.

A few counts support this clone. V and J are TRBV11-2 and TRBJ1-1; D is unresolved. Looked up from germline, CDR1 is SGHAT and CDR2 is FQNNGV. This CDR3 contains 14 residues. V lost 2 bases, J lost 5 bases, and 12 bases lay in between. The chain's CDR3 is CASSLSPGITEAFF. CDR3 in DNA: TGTGCCAGCAGCTTAAGTCCCGGGATTACTGAAGCTTTCTTT.

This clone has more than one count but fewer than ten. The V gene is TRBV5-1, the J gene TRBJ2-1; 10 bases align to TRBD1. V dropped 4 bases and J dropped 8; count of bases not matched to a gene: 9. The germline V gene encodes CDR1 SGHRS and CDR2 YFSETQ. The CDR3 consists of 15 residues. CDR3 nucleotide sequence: TGCGCCAGCAGCCAGGGGACAGGGGCTGTCCATGAGCAGTTCTTC. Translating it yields CASSQGTGAVHEQFF.

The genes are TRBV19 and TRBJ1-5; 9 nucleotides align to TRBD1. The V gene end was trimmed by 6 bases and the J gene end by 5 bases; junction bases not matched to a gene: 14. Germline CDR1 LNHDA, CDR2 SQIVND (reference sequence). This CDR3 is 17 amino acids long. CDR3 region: CASSRRGQGPIYQPQHF. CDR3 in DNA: TGTGCCAGTAGCCGAAGGGGACAGGGCCCAATATATCAGCCCCAGCATTTT.

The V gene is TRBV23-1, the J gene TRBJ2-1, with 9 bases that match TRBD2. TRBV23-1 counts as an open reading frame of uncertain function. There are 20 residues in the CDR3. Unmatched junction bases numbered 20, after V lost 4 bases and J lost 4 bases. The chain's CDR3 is CASSPPKVRALAGDYNEQFF. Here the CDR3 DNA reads TGCGCCAGCAGTCCCCCGAAAGTACGGGCGTTAGCGGGAGATTACAATGAGCAGTTCTTC.

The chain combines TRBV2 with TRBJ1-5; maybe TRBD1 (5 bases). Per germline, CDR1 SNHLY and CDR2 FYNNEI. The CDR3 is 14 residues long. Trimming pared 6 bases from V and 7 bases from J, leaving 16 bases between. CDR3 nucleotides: TGTGCCAGCAGCTTCGCCGGGGGAGGACAGCCCCAGCATTTT. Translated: CASSFAGGGQPQHF.

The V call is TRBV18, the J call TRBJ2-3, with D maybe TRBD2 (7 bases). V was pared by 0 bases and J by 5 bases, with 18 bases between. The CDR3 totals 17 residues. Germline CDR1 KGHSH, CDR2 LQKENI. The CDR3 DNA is TGTGCCAGCTCACCACCGGGGGGGGCCGGATGGGGAGATACGCAGTATTTT. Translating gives CASSPPGGAGWGDTQYF.

CDR3 nucleotides: TGTGCCAGCAGTCGGGACATCTATGGCTACACCTTC. Its translation is CASSRDIYGYTF. The J gene is TRBJ1-2, the V gene TRBV7-2; D may be TRBD1 (6 bases). The CDR3 spans 12 residues. The germline V and J ends were trimmed by 6 bases and 4 bases, with 9 bases remaining between them. The V gene's germline CDR1 is SGHTA and CDR2 FQGNSA.

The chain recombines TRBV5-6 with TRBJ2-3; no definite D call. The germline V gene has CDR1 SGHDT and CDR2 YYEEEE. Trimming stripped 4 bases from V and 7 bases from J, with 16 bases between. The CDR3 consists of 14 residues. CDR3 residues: CASSLRNAGNTQYF. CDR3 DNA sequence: TGTGCCAGCAGCCTCAGAAATGCAGGAAATACGCAGTATTTT.

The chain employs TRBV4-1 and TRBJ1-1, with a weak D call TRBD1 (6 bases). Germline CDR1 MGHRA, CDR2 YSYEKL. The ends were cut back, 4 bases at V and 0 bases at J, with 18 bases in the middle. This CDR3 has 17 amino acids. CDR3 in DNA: TGCGCCAGCAGCCTCCCCGTCCCCAGGGGTATGAACACTGAAGCTTTCTTT. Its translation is CASSLPVPRGMNTEAFF.

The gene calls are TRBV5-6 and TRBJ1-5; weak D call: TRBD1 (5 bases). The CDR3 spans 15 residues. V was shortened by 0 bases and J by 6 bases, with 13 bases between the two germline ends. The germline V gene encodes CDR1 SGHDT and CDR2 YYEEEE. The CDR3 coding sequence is TGTGCCAGCAGCTTGGCCGGGGGAGGTGGTCAGCCCCAGCATTTT. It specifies CASSLAGGGGQPQHF. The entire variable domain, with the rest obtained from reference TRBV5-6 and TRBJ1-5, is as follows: DAGVTQSPTHLIKTRGQQVTLRCSPKSGHDTVSWYQQALGQGPQFIFQYYEEEERQRGNFPDRFSGHQFPNYSSELNVNALLLGDSALYLCASSLAGGGGQPQHFGDGTRLSIL.

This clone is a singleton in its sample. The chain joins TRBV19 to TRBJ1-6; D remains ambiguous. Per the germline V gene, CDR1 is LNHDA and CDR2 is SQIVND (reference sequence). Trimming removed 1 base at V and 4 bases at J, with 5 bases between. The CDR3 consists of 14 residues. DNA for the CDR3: TGTGCCAGTAGTATAGGGCAATATAATTCACCCCTCCACTTT. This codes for CASSIGQYNSPLHF. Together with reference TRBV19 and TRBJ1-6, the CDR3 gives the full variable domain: DGGITQSPKYLFRKEGQNVTLSCEQNLNHDAMYWYRQDPGQGLRLIYYSQIVNDFQKGDIAEGYSVSREKKESFPLTVTSAQKNPTAFYLCASSIGQYNSPLHFGNGTRLTVT.

This CDR3 is CASSLVQGRGEAFF. CDR3 nucleotide sequence: TGTGCCAGCAGTTTGGTACAGGGACGGGGTGAAGCTTTCTTT. The V and J genes are TRBV28 and TRBJ1-1, with D possibly TRBD1 on 6 matching bases. This CDR3 spans 14 amino acids. In germline, CDR1 is MDHEN, CDR2 SYDVKM. V was clipped by 3 bases and J by 7 bases, with 15 bases between them.

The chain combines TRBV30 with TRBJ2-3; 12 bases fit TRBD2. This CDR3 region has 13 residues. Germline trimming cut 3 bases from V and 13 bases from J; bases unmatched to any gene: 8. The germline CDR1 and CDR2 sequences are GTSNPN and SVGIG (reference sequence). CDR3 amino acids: CAWSPGLAGLKYF. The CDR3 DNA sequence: TGTGCCTGGAGCCCAGGACTAGCGGGATTAAAGTATTTT.

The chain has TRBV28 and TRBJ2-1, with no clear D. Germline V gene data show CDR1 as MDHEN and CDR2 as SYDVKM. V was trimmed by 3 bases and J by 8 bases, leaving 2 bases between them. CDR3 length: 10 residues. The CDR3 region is CASSFDEQFF. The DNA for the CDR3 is TGTGCCAGCAGTTTCGATGAGCAGTTCTTC.

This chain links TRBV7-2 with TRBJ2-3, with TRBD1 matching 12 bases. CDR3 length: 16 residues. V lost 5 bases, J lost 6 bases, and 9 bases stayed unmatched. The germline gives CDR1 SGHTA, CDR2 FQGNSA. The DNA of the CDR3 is TGTGCCAGCAGCAGCAGGGGGACAGGGGGCCGGGATACGCAGTATTTT. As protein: CASSSRGTGGRDTQYF.

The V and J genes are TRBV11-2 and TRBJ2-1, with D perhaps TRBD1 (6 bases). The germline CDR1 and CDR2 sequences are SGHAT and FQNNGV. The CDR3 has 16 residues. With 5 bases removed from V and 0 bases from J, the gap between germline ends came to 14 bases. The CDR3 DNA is TGTGCCAGCAGCCCCAGGACAGCCCTCTCCTACAATGAGCAGTTCTTC. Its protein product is CASSPRTALSYNEQFF.

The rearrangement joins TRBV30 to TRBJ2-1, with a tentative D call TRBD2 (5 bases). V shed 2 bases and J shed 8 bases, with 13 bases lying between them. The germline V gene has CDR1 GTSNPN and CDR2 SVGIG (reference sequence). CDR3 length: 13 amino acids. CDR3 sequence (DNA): TGTGCCTGGAGTCTGGACTCATCGTATGAGCAGTTCTTC. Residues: CAWSLDSSYEQFF. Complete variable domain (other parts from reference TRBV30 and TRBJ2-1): SQTIHQWPATLVQPVGSPLSLECTVEGTSNPNLYWYRQAAGRGLQLLFYSVGIGQISSEVPQNLSASRPQDRQFILSSKKLLLSDSGFYLCAWSLDSSYEQFFGPGTRLTVL.

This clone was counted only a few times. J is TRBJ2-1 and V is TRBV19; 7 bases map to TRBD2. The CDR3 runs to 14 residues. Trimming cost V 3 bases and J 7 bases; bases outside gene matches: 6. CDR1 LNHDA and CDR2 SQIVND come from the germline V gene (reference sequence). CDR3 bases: TGTGCCAGTAGTATGGACGGGGGGTTGAATGAGCAGTTCTTC. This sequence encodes CASSMDGGLNEQFF.